These 22 T cell receptor beta chains were all obtained from the same sample, sequenced in a study of blood T cell repertoires in COVID-19 (dated by TCRdb to about 2020). Library method: the immunoSEQ multiplex PCR assay. Here the immuneACCESS table is served through TCRdb, limited to in-frame sequences with V and J called. Missing clones are a known gap in these copies; in checked studies unresolved V genes cover under half, and the rest lacks a known reason. The sample profile shows 120,000 to 150,000 clones; approximately 82% of them were found once. The biggest ten clones account for 7.2% of the sample. Sequenced material: peripheral blood. The receptors derive from a woman aged 50 to 60 in a cohort sampled during active or convalescent COVID-19.

The rearrangement joins TRBV4-3 to TRBJ2-7; the match to TRBD1 covers 8 bases. J was trimmed by 2 bases and V by 0 bases; bases with no gene match: 6. CDR1 and CDR2 (germline): LGHNA, YSLEER. There are 16 residues in the CDR3. CDR3 amino acids: CASSQEGRGPPYEQYF. The DNA of the CDR3 is TGCGCCAGCAGCCAAGAGGGCAGGGGGCCACCCTACGAGCAGTACTTC.

This chain joins TRBV6-5 and TRBJ1-5; D uncertain. The germline V gene encodes CDR1 MNHEY and CDR2 SVGAGI. V was trimmed by 3 bases and J by 0 bases, leaving 9 bases between them. This CDR3 contains 15 residues. The CDR3 sequence: CASSYSSSSNQPQHF. In DNA, the CDR3 is TGTGCCAGCAGTTATAGTAGCAGTAGCAATCAGCCCCAGCATTTT.

This sequence joins TRBV7-6 and TRBJ2-1; tentative D call: TRBD1 (5 bases). Germline V lookup: CDR1 SGHVS, CDR2 FNYEAQ. The CDR3 is made up of 13 amino acids. The V end was cut by 3 bases, the J end by 5 bases, with 8 bases between. The CDR3: CASSLTVNNEQFF. The DNA for the CDR3 is TGTGCCAGCAGCTTGACAGTAAACAATGAGCAGTTCTTC.

V and J are TRBV6-1 and TRBJ1-2; D uncertain. The germline V gene encodes CDR1 MNHNS and CDR2 SASEGT. Trimming removed 2 bases at V and 0 bases at J, with 13 bases between. The CDR3 loop spans 16 amino acids. CDR3 in amino acids: CASSERSGATNYGYTF. The DNA for the CDR3 is TGTGCCAGCAGTGAAAGATCCGGAGCTACTAACTATGGCTACACCTTC.

The V gene is TRBV5-6, the J gene TRBJ1-1; D call uncertain. Germline CDR1 SGHDT, CDR2 YYEEEE. The V gene lost 0 bases and the J gene lost 0 bases, with 12 bases spanning the gap. This CDR3 contains 16 residues. The CDR3 sequence: CASSLAGNGLNTEAFF. DNA of the CDR3: TGTGCCAGCAGCTTGGCCGGGAACGGGTTGAACACTGAAGCTTTCTTT.

In DNA form, the CDR3 reads TGTGCCAGCTCACCTCTGGGACTAGCGGGACAAGAGACCCAGTACTTC. Translation gives CASSPLGLAGQETQYF. V and J are TRBV18 and TRBJ2-5, with 13 bases fitting TRBD2. The CDR3 consists of 16 residues. The junction had 3 bases not matched to a gene; V was cut back by 3 bases and J by 2 bases. Germline CDR1 KGHSH, CDR2 LQKENI.

The V call is TRBV5-6, the J call TRBJ1-5; D is ambiguous. CDR1 and CDR2 from the germline V gene are SGHDT and YYEEEE. CDR3 length equals 15 residues. V lost 4 bases and J 0 bases, leaving 11 bases between the germline ends. CDR3 amino acids: CASSPGVTSNQPQHF. CDR3 nucleotide sequence: TGTGCCAGCAGCCCCGGGGTAACTAGCAATCAGCCCCAGCATTTT.

The chain uses TRBV3-1 (or the pseudogene TRBV3-2) and TRBJ2-6; the D is unclear. Trimming shortened V by 3 bases and J by 4 bases, and 16 bases separated the two germline ends. CDR3 length: 17 amino acids. Germline loops: CDR1 LGHDT, CDR2 YNNKEL (reference sequence). For the CDR3, the DNA is TGTGCCAGCAGCCAGGGTAGACAACCTGGCGGGGCCAACGTCCTGACTTTC. Translating it yields CASSQGRQPGGANVLTF.

The rearrangement uses TRBV2 and TRBJ1-1; 7 nucleotides match TRBD1. Germline V gene sequence: CDR1 SNHLY, CDR2 FYNNEI. This CDR3 comprises 14 residues. V was pared by 4 bases and J by 1 base, with 3 bases of the junction left unmatched. Written as DNA, the CDR3 is TGTGCCAGCAGTGCTAGGACAGGGAACACTGAAGCTTTCTTT. Translated: CASSARTGNTEAFF.

The chain is built from TRBV19 and TRBJ2-5; TRBD1 might be the D (6 bases). The CDR3 extends over 15 amino acids. V was trimmed by 3 bases and J by 0 bases, leaving 11 bases between them. Per germline, CDR1 LNHDA and CDR2 SQIVND (reference sequence). The CDR3 region has the DNA TGTGCCAGTAGTATTAGACCAGGGGACCAAGAGACCCAGTACTTC. Its protein is CASSIRPGDQETQYF. Looking up the rest from reference TRBV19 and TRBJ2-5 gives the full variable domain: DGGITQSPKYLFRKEGQNVTLSCEQNLNHDAMYWYRQDPGQGLRLIYYSQIVNDFQKGDIAEGYSVSREKKESFPLTVTSAQKNPTAFYLCASSIRPGDQETQYFGPGTRLLVL.

The chain couples TRBV5-8 to TRBJ1-2; 9 bases align to TRBD1. The CDR3 loop spans 14 amino acids. The ends lost 4 bases at V and 8 bases at J; junction bases unmatched: 9. Germline V CDR1 and CDR2: SGHTS, YDEGEE. The CDR3 region has the DNA TGTGCCAGCAGCCGACTGGACAGGGGTGTCGGCTACACCTTC. Residues: CASSRLDRGVGYTF.

CDR3 sequence reads: CASSLGQGVFGYTF. The CDR3, as DNA: TGTGCCAGCAGCTTAGGACAGGGTGTATTCGGCTACACCTTC. The chain employs TRBV7-3 and TRBJ1-2, with 8 bases matching TRBD1. Germline CDR1 reads SGHTA; CDR2 reads FQGTGA. The CDR3 runs 14 residues. V was clipped by 2 bases and J by 8 bases; unmatched bases: 7. Combining the CDR3 with reference TRBV7-3 and TRBJ1-2 gives the whole variable domain GAGVSQTPSNKVTEKGKYVELRCDPISGHTALYWYRQSLGQGPEFLIYFQGTGAADDSGLPNDRFFAVRPEGSVSTLKIQRTERGDSAVYLCASSLGQGVFGYTFGSGTRLTVV.

The rearrangement uses TRBV18 and TRBJ1-1, with a weak D call TRBD1 (5 bases). CDR1 and CDR2 from the germline V gene are KGHSH and LQKENI. This CDR3 is 14 amino acids long. Trimming cost V 2 bases and J 0 bases, with 7 bases left between them. The CDR3 protein is CASSPMTVNTEAFF. As DNA, the CDR3 is TGTGCCAGCTCACCAATGACAGTGAACACTGAAGCTTTCTTT.

The chain has TRBV10-3 and TRBJ2-1; TRBD2 agrees at 10 bases. Trimming took 6 bases from V and 4 from J; bases not matched to a gene: 12. Germline values: CDR1 ENHRY, CDR2 SYGVKD. The CDR3 covers 17 residues. CDR3 nucleotides: TGTGCCATCAGAAGCCCCCGGACTAGCGGACCGTACAATGAGCAGTTCTTC. It translates to CAIRSPRTSGPYNEQFF.

The chain uses TRBV28 and TRBJ2-3; TRBD2 agrees at 9 bases. This CDR3 contains 13 residues. The V segment lost 8 bases and the J segment 1 base; nucleotides outside the gene matches: 1. Germline V lookup: CDR1 MDHEN, CDR2 SYDVKM. The DNA for the CDR3 is TGTGCCAGCCAGCGGGGGGGCACAGATACGCAGTATTTT. It yields the protein CASQRGGTDTQYF.

This clone turned up a few times. The chain carries TRBV12-3 or TRBV12-4 and TRBJ1-3, with TRBD1 identical over 10 bases. This CDR3 has 13 amino acids. The ends lost 6 bases at V and 4 bases at J; junction bases unmatched: 0. CDR3 sequence (DNA): TGTGCCAGCAGGACAGGGGGCGGAAACACCATATATTTT. As protein: CASRTGGGNTIYF.

The chain joins TRBV30 to TRBJ1-1, with D possibly matching TRBD1 (5 bases). Deletions cut 0 bases from V and 3 bases from J, with 8 bases between. Germline CDR1 is GTSNPN and CDR2 is SVGIG (reference sequence). This CDR3 has 13 amino acids. The CDR3 spells CAWSVQGDTEAFF. As DNA, the CDR3 is TGTGCCTGGAGTGTACAAGGGGACACTGAAGCTTTCTTT.

The V gene is TRBV7-9, the J gene TRBJ1-1; possibly TRBD1 for D (5 bases). CDR3 length: 13 amino acids. Germline loops: CDR1 SEHNR, CDR2 FQNEAQ (reference sequence). Between the trimmed V and J ends, which lost 6 bases and 2 bases, there was a span of 10 bases. CDR3 region: CASSWGINTEAFF. Written as DNA, the CDR3 is TGTGCCAGCAGTTGGGGCATAAACACTGAAGCTTTCTTT.

This chain links TRBV4-1 with TRBJ1-1; D perhaps matches TRBD1 (6 bases). In germline, CDR1 is MGHRA, CDR2 YSYEKL. This CDR3 region has 17 residues. Between the trimmed V and J ends, which lost 4 bases and 4 bases, there was a span of 22 bases. In DNA form, the CDR3 reads TGCGCCAGCAGCCTGGAGACAGGAATTCGATTTGGCACTGAAGCTTTCTTT. Protein: CASSLETGIRFGTEAFF.

The chain has TRBV6-5 and TRBJ1-5; no reliable D call. Trimming took off 7 bases at V and 3 bases at J, with 16 bases between the two ends. Germline-derived CDR1 and CDR2 are MNHEY and SVGAGI. The CDR3 has 15 residues. The CDR3 DNA follows: TGTGCCAGCATCTTCTTGGGCAGCTCCAATCAGCCCCAGCATTTT. This gives the protein CASIFLGSSNQPQHF.

The chain employs TRBV18 and TRBJ1-6; 7 nucleotides align to TRBD1. Germline CDR1 and CDR2: KGHSH and LQKENI. The CDR3 has 16 residues. J gave up 7 bases and V 5 bases, and 11 bases lay outside the gene matches. For the CDR3, the DNA is TGTGCCAGCTCAGTGCGCCGGGACAGAGAAAATTCACCCCTCCACTTT. It specifies CASSVRRDRENSPLHF.

Of note for this clone: Other DNA variants within this sample encode the same CDR3. CDR3 sequence (DNA): TGTGCCAGCAGCCAACCCGGGACAGGGGGAACCTACGAGCAGTACTTC. This translates into CASSQPGTGGTYEQYF. V and J are TRBV14 and TRBJ2-7, with TRBD1 matching 11 bases. Germline loops: CDR1 SGHDN, CDR2 FVKESK. The CDR3 spans 16 residues. V trimming: 2 bases; J trimming: 2 bases; junction bases outside the gene matches: 5.